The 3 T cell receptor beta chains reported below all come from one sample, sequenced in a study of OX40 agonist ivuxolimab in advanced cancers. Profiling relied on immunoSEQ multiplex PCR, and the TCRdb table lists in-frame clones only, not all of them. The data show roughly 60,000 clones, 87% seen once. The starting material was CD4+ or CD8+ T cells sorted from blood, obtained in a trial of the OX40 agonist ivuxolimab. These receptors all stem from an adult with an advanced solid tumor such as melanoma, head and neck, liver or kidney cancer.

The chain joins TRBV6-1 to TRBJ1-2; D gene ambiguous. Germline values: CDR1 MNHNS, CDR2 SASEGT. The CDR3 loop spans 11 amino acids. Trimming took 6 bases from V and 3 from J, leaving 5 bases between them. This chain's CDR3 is CASRDDYGYTF. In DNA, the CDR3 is TGTGCCAGCAGAGATGACTATGGCTACACCTTC.

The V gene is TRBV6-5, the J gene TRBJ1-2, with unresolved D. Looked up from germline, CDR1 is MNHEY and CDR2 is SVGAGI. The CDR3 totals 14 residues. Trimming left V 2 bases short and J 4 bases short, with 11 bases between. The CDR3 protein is CASSYGRRSYGYTF. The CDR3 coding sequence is TGTGCCAGCAGTTACGGCAGAAGATCCTATGGCTACACCTTC.

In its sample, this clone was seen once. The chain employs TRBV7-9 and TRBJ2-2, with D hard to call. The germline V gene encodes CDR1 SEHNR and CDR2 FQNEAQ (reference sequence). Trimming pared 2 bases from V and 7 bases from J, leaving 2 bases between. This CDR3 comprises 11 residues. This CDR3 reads CASSLIGELFF. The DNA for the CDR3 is TGTGCCAGCAGCTTAATCGGGGAGCTGTTTTTT.